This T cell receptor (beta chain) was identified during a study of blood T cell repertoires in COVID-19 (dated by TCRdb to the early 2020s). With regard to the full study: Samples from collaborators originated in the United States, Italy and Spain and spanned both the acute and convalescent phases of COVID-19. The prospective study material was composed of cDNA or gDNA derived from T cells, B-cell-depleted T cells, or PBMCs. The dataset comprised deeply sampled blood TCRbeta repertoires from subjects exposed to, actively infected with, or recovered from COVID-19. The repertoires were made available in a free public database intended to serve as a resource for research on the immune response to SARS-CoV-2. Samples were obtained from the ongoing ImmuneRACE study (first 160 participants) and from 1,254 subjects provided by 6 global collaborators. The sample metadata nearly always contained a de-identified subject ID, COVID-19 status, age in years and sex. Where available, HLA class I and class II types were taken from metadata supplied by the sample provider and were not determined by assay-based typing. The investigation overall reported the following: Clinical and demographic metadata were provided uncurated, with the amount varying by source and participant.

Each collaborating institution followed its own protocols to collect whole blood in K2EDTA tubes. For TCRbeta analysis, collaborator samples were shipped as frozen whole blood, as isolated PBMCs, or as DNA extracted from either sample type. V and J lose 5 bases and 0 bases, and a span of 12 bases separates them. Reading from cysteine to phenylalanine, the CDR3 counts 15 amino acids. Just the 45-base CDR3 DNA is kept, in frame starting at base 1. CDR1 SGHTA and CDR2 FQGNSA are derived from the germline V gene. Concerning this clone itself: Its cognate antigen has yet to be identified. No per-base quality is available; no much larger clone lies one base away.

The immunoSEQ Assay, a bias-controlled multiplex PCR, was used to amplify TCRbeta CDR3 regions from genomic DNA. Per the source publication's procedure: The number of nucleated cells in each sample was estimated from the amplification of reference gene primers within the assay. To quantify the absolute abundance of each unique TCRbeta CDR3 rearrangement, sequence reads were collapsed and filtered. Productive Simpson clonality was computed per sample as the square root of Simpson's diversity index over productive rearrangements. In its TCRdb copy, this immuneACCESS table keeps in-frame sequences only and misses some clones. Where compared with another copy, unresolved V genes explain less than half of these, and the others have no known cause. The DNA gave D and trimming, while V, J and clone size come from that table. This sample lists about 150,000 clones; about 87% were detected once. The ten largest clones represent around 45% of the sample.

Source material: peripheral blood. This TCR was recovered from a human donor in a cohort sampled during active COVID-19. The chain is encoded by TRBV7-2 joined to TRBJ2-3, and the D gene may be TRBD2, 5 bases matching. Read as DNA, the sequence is TGTGCCAGCAGCCCAAGCGGTTTTAGCACAGATACGCAGTATTTT. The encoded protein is CASSPSGFSTDTQYF.